This TCR beta chain was retrieved from a study of CD8 T cells in ankylosing spondylitis. The CDR3 consists of 15 residues. The V gene end was trimmed by 3 bases and the J gene end by 5 bases; junction bases not matched to a gene: 5. Study-level results: Reportedly, disease-linked clones are significantly enriched in ankylosing spondylitis patients' matched synovial fluid. In ankylosing spondylitis blood, a motif of roughly 8 highly homologous TCR beta variants appeared characteristic. With a CD8+ phenotype, disease-linked clones were relatively rare in peripheral blood.

As for this clonotype: Its antigen is unidentified.

Library preparation for TCR beta used quantitative 5'-RACE with molecular barcodes. TCRdb reprocessed the 5' RACE reads with MiXCR, giving one entry per CDR3 protein. The sample carries around 130,000 distinct CDR3 sequences, roughly a tenth recorded once. The receptor comes from a male donor with ankylosing spondylitis or in good health (not recorded which). The specimen sequenced was blood, either unsorted or a sorted T cell fraction (not recorded which). The J gene is TRBJ2-5, the V gene TRBV12-3 or TRBV12-4; 11 bases match TRBD1. The CDR3 nucleotides are TGTGCCAGCAGTTTCGGACAGGGGGCGATCGAGACCCAGTACTTC. As protein: CASSFGQGAIETQYF.